This T cell receptor (beta chain) was identified during a study of tumor-infiltrating lymphocytes in primary liver carcinoma (dated by TCRdb to 2016 to 2017). In the study overall: Hepatocellular carcinoma (four) or combined HCC and intrahepatic cholangiocarcinoma (one) was present in the five patients, who were three men and two women aged 30 to 69 years. Tumors of the five patients were stage T1-T3 N0M0 with maximum diameters of roughly 4.2 to 11 cm. Samples yielded roughly 3.5 to 8 million productive TCRbeta reads; read depth did not differ significantly between tissue types. TCRbeta repertoire sequencing, expression microarrays and whole-exome sequencing were combined in the study across five regions of each liver tumor, with adjacent normal tissue and blood also included. TCRbeta repertoire sequencing covered 35 specimens from 5 patients: some 25 tumor regions, 5 adjacent noncancerous liver tissues and 5 peripheral blood samples. To link TCRbeta repertoire diversity to the local molecular phenotype, the 25 or so tumor region samples were profiled with Agilent mRNA microarrays. Technical replicate repertoires showed high reproducibility, with mean shared-clone rates about 0.88 and correlation coefficients above 0.95.

In the case of this clonotype: The antigen it recognizes is unknown. Per-base quality was not reported, and no clone a single base away is much larger than it.

CDR1 MNHNS and CDR2 SASEGT are derived from the germline V gene. Its CDR3 holds 13 amino acids, cysteine through phenylalanine. Of all the DNA, just the CDR3 is kept, 39 bases in frame from base 1. General study outcomes and caveats: Only about 7.5-25% of top clones were found in all five regions of a tumor, suggesting spatial heterogeneity of tumor-infiltrating T cells. Pairs of tumor regions showed greater repertoire overlap (mean around 35%) than tumor-adjacent pairs (roughly 17%) or tumor-blood pairs (roughly 14%), which is consistent with antigen-driven expansion. Comparison of CD4+ and CD8+ T cell repertoires was precluded by the use of bulk unsorted samples. Because sequencing covered only the TCR beta chain and unpaired alpha chains were not captured, true repertoire diversity is likely underestimated. With just a handful of patients in the study, the authors point out that the findings should be validated in a larger study. The top 250 clones made up a significantly larger repertoire fraction in tumors than in blood (p = 0.039).

Without any cell sorting, total RNA and DNA were co-extracted from roughly 18-30 mg of bulk tissue using the AllPrep DNA/RNA mini kit. Surgical resection was performed in China between 2015 and early 2016 on roughly 5 patients with histopathologically diagnosed primary liver carcinoma. Chronic HBV infection was present in the patients, and the patients were treatment-naive at sampling. Each tumor was sampled at five spatially separated regions: the superior, inferior, left-lateral and right-lateral poles and the tumor centre. According to histology, viable tumor cells made up more than 85% of every tumor sample. Fresh tumor and adjacent tissue pieces were bisected, with one half stored in RNAlater at -80 degrees C and the other half sent for histology. Using a constant-region primer and ProtoScript II reverse transcriptase, TCRbeta-specific cDNA was reverse-transcribed from approximately 0.5 ug total RNA. Three nested multiplex PCR rounds, following a slightly modified ARM-PCR procedure, were used to build the TCRbeta libraries. Each of the first two PCR rounds ran for around 10 cycles using multiplex TRBV1-TRBV30 forward primers together with a Cbeta reverse primer. Sample barcodes and Illumina adapters were added in a final 25-cycle PCR with Deep VentR polymerase. Amplicons of 200-500 bp were gel-purified with a QIAquick gel extraction kit before sequencing. An Illumina HiSeq 2500 was used to sequence the TCRbeta amplicons, generating 250-bp paired-end reads. As for the authors' bioinformatics: Quality trimming of reads was performed with Trimmomatic v0.33, and paired reads were merged with FLASH v1.2.11 so that full CDR3 sequences could be recovered. MiGEC v1.2.1b assigned V, D and J germline segments to the rearranged TCRbeta sequences. VDJtools v1.0.0 computed clonotype statistics and Shannon-Wiener diversity indices. Except for diversity analysis, only each sample's 250 most abundant clonotypes were used in subsequent analyses to reduce sampling bias. TCRdb applied fastp at Q25 and MiXCR to the public reads, then kept only in-frame beta chains. Rows with a matching CDR3 protein are joined into one entry that keeps the most common DNA and genes. None of the V and J calls come from the authors' own analysis; TCRdb made them. The sample records around 26,000 distinct CDR3 sequences, around three quarters of which are singletons. The ten largest clonotypes hold approximately 46% of the sample.

The sequencing sample was made of liver tumor tissue from sampling region 3. The sample's cell subset or site, from its label and the paper: tumor region T3, left-lateral pole. This TCR derives from a man aged 35 to 55 with primary liver carcinoma and hepatitis B virus infection. This sequence uses TRBV6-1 and TRBJ2-1; the D gene cannot be resolved reliably. In nucleotides, the sequence is TGTGGCAACAGTGAAGCCCTCAGTCATGAGCAGTTCTTC. Translated, this gives CGNSEALSHEQFF.